Below are 3 T cell receptor beta chains sequenced from a single sample in a study of blood T cell repertoires in COVID-19. Data came from immunoSEQ multiplex PCR; TCRdb stores just in-frame clones and leaves some out. This table has some 200,000 clones, 65% to 85% appearing once. What was sequenced was peripheral blood. These receptors originate from a woman aged 55-75 years with acute or convalescent COVID-19.

The chain links TRBV12-3 or TRBV12-4 to TRBJ2-1; D is perhaps TRBD2 (5 bases). The CDR3 spans 13 residues. The V and J ends lost 7 bases and 6 bases respectively, with 13 bases between them. The CDR3 nucleotides are TGTGCCAGCATGATCGGCGGGCGCAATGAGCAGTTCTTC. It encodes CASMIGGRNEQFF.

V usage is TRBV19 and J usage is TRBJ1-2, with 8 bases aligning to TRBD1. J gave up 4 bases and V 6 bases, and 7 bases lay outside the gene matches. In germline, CDR1 is LNHDA, CDR2 SQIVND (reference sequence). There are 14 residues in the CDR3. The CDR3 DNA is TGTGCCAGTAGCCGTCAGGGGGCCTCCTATGGCTACACCTTC. The encoded protein is CASSRQGASYGYTF.

The gene calls are TRBV7-6 and TRBJ2-3; TRBD2 aligns across 10 bases. Looked up from germline, CDR1 is SGHVS and CDR2 is FNYEAQ. The ends lost 5 bases at V and 6 bases at J; junction bases unmatched: 14. This CDR3 is built from 17 residues. CDR3 region: CASSLLAAGGPLDTQYF. In DNA, the CDR3 is TGTGCCAGCAGCCTCCTGGCAGCGGGGGGGCCTTTGGATACGCAGTATTTT.